The 18 T cell receptor beta chains reported below all come from one sample, sequenced in a study of Tregs in tolerant kidney transplant recipients (dated by TCRdb to about 2019). To prepare the library, the immunoSEQ multiplex PCR assay was applied. TCRdb stores this immuneACCESS table with in-frame sequences only. Part of the clones is absent; in the studies checked, under half of the shortfall reflects unresolved V genes, and no reason is known for the rest. The sample table shows roughly 66,000 clones, and roughly 92% are seen once. The ten largest clones take up around 9.9% of the sample. The time point label, read with the paper, signifies: blood sample drawn before combined kidney and bone marrow transplant. Sequencing was performed on CD8+ T cells from blood, taken before the transplant. The receptors were sampled from a human donor who received a combined kidney and bone marrow transplant.

Note on this clone: This sample includes further DNA sequences coding for the same CDR3. The chain combines TRBV30 with TRBJ2-1; D is perhaps TRBD2 (6 bases). CDR1 GTSNPN and CDR2 SVGIG come from the germline V gene (reference sequence). The CDR3 is 10 residues long. Trimming left V 7 bases short and J 8 bases short, with 9 bases between. The CDR3 DNA reads TGTGCCTCCGGGGAGGATGAGCAGTTCTTC. Protein sequence: CASGEDEQFF.

For the CDR3, the DNA is TGTGCCAGCAGTGACCTAAAGAGGATGAACACTGAAGCTTTCTTT. Protein: CASSDLKRMNTEAFF. The chain joins TRBV6-1 to TRBJ1-1; unclear D gene. The CDR3 runs to 15 residues. CDR1 MNHNS and CDR2 SASEGT come from the germline V gene. Trimming took off 3 bases at V and 0 bases at J, with 11 bases between the two ends.

The chain uses TRBV4-2 and TRBJ2-7; D is unclear. This CDR3 spans 12 amino acids. Germline CDR1 is LGHNA and CDR2 is YNFKEQ. V dropped 3 bases and J dropped 1 base, with 4 bases sitting between them. CDR3 in DNA: TGTGCCAGCAGCCAGGAGTCCTACGAGCAGTACTTC. As protein: CASSQESYEQYF.

The rearrangement joins TRBV9 to TRBJ2-1, with D perhaps matching TRBD2 (6 bases). V lost 3 bases and J lost 4, with 20 bases in between. CDR3 length: 17 residues. Germline V CDR1 and CDR2: SGDLS, YYNGEE. The CDR3 nucleotides are TGTGCCAGCAGCGCTCCGGGAGCCGGGGGTAGGTACAATGAGCAGTTCTTC. Translating it yields CASSAPGAGGRYNEQFF.

The rearrangement joins TRBV7-2 to TRBJ2-2; weak D call: TRBD2 (5 bases). V was shortened by 1 base and J by 5 bases, with 8 bases between the two germline ends. The germline gives CDR1 SGHTA, CDR2 FQGNSA. The length of the CDR3 is 14 residues. The CDR3 loop reads CASSLGSGTGELFF. Here the CDR3 DNA reads TGTGCCAGCAGCTTAGGGTCGGGGACCGGGGAGCTGTTTTTT.

The chain joins TRBV5-5 to TRBJ1-5, with D possibly matching TRBD1 (6 bases). V was shortened by 2 bases and J by 6 bases, with 12 bases between the two germline ends. The CDR3 has 14 residues. Germline-derived CDR1 and CDR2 are SGHKS and YYEKEE (reference sequence). The CDR3 DNA reads TGTGCCAGCAGCTTAACAGGGTACGGTCAGCCCCAGCATTTT. Encoded protein: CASSLTGYGQPQHF.

V is TRBV28 and J is TRBJ2-1, with 10 bases that match TRBD2. In germline, CDR1 is MDHEN, CDR2 SYDVKM. V lost 4 bases, J lost 8 bases, and 8 bases stayed unmatched. CDR3 size: 15 residues. The CDR3 nucleotides read TGTGCCAGCAGTTCCAATAGCGGGGGGCTCTATGAGCAGTTCTTC. Residues: CASSSNSGGLYEQFF.

This sequence joins TRBV30 and TRBJ2-2; 8 bases align to TRBD1. The CDR3 length is 15 residues. Germline loops: CDR1 GTSNPN, CDR2 SVGIG (reference sequence). Losses at the gene ends were 2 bases for V and 1 base for J; bases not matched to a gene: 3. DNA for the CDR3: TGTGCCTGGAGTCAAGGGACAGGGAACACCGGGGAGCTGTTTTTT. Its protein product is CAWSQGTGNTGELFF.

With regard to this clone: Mismatch with germline at one junction end may stem from a read error. Other DNA sequences from this sample encode an identical CDR3 as well. The chain couples TRBV6-5 to TRBJ1-6; 7 nucleotides line up with TRBD1. The CDR3 is 14 residues long. Germline V CDR1 and CDR2: MNHEY, SVGAGI. The CDR3 reads CASRLQGRNSPLHF. CDR3 in DNA: TGTGCCAGCAGACTACAGGGGAGGAATTCCCCCCTCCACTTT.

This clone has more than one count but fewer than ten. CDR3 loop: CASSVPGTGKEKLFF. The CDR3 DNA is TGTGCCAGCAGCGTCCCCGGGACAGGGAAAGAAAAACTGTTTTTT. V and J are TRBV7-9 and TRBJ1-4, with 9 bases lining up with TRBD1. The germline V gene has CDR1 SEHNR and CDR2 FQNEAQ (reference sequence). V gave up 5 bases and J gave up 8 bases; unmatched junction bases: 9. This CDR3 is built from 15 residues. The variable domain in full, completed from reference TRBV7-9 and TRBJ1-4, reads DTGVSQNPRHKITKRGQNVTFRCDPISEHNRLYWYRQTLGQGPEFLTYFQNEAQLEKSRLLSDRFSAERPKGSFSTLEIQRTEQGDSAMYLCASSVPGTGKEKLFFGSGTQLSVL.

The CDR3 reads CASSWGHLNYGYTF. In nucleotides, the CDR3 is TGTGCCAGCAGCTGGGGACACCTCAACTATGGCTACACCTTC. The chain carries TRBV5-8 and TRBJ1-2, with D possibly TRBD1 on 6 matching bases. The CDR3 is 14 residues long. Trimming pared 3 bases from V and 2 bases from J, leaving 11 bases between. The germline V gene encodes CDR1 SGHTS and CDR2 YDEGEE.

This chain links TRBV4-3 with TRBJ1-5, with a weak D call TRBD1 (5 bases). This CDR3 is built from 16 residues. Germline V lookup: CDR1 LGHNA, CDR2 YSLEER. V was trimmed by 1 base and J by 2 bases, leaving 12 bases between them. Written as DNA, the CDR3 is TGCGCCAGCAGCCAAGGTGTTGGGGCAGGCAATCAGCCCCAGCATTTT. Translation: CASSQGVGAGNQPQHF.

This chain links TRBV19 with TRBJ2-7; 8 bases are shared with TRBD2. The CDR3 totals 16 residues. Germline V gene data show CDR1 as LNHDA and CDR2 as SQIVND (reference sequence). The junction had 12 bases not matched to a gene; V was cut back by 4 bases and J by 4 bases. CDR3 bases: TGTGCCAGTAGTACCATACCCTTCAGCGGGAGTTACGAGCAGTACTTC. It encodes CASSTIPFSGSYEQYF.

The chain links TRBV15 to TRBJ2-7; TRBD1 agrees at 8 bases. This CDR3 comprises 16 residues. Unmatched junction bases numbered 9, after V lost 1 base and J lost 4 bases. The germline gives CDR1 LNHNV, CDR2 YYDKDF (reference sequence). This CDR3 reads CATSRGVDRGGYEQYF. DNA for the CDR3: TGTGCCACCAGCAGAGGAGTTGACAGGGGCGGTTACGAGCAGTACTTC.

The chain employs TRBV2 and TRBJ2-7, with 8 positions matching TRBD1. This CDR3 has 13 residues. Germline CDR1 is SNHLY and CDR2 is FYNNEI. V gave up 5 bases and J gave up 6 bases; unmatched junction bases: 6. The CDR3 sequence is CASSPQGAAEQYF. As DNA, the CDR3 is TGTGCCAGCAGTCCCCAGGGGGCTGCCGAGCAGTACTTC.

The chain is built from TRBV28 and TRBJ1-5, with a tentative D call TRBD1 (6 bases). The CDR3 covers 14 residues. Between the trimmed V and J ends, which lost 7 bases and 6 bases, there was a span of 16 bases. Germline CDR1 is MDHEN and CDR2 is SYDVKM. The CDR3 here is CASIEEGEGQPQHF. As DNA, the CDR3 is TGTGCCAGCATAGAGGAGGGGGAGGGTCAGCCCCAGCATTTT.

The V gene is TRBV14, the J gene TRBJ2-1; TRBD2 agrees at 14 bases. V shed 0 bases and J 7 bases; nucleotides not matched to a gene: 8. The CDR3 length is 18 residues. Germline-derived CDR1 and CDR2 are SGHDN and FVKESK. The DNA of the CDR3 is TGTGCCAGCAGCCAAGATCTCCGGACTAGCGGGAGGCGGAATGAGCAGTTCTTC. It specifies CASSQDLRTSGRRNEQFF.

As to this clone: Germline is not matched at one junction end, which may reflect a read error. This chain connects TRBV25-1 to TRBJ1-2; possibly TRBD1 for D (6 bases). This CDR3 comprises 10 residues. The V gene's germline CDR1 is MGHDK and CDR2 SYGVNS. In DNA form, the CDR3 reads TGTGCCAGCAGTGACGGACAGCTCAGTTTC. Its protein product is CASSDGQLSF.